These 8 T cell receptor beta chains were all obtained from the same sample, sequenced in a study of CD4 and CD8 cells across lung adenocarcinoma regions. From the PCR reads, TCRdb called clonotypes with MiXCR, one entry per CDR3 protein. This table holds around 19,000 distinct CDR3 sequences, around 51% found once. Sample: CD8+ T cells from the center of a lung tumor. The source is a female donor with lung adenocarcinoma. The CD4 and CD8 labels of this study may be unreliable.

The gene calls are TRBV12-5 and TRBJ2-1; no clear D gene. The CDR3 totals 11 residues. Germline CDR1 is LGHNT and CDR2 is FRNRAP. Trimming stripped 4 bases from V and 10 bases from J, with 8 bases between. This CDR3 reads CASGSGIEQFF. DNA for the CDR3: TGTGCTAGTGGTTCAGGCATAGAGCAGTTCTTC.

The chain employs TRBV5-1 and TRBJ2-3, with D tentatively TRBD2 (7 bases). This CDR3 comprises 15 residues. The V and J ends lost 4 bases and 6 bases respectively, with 18 bases between them. Germline values: CDR1 SGHRS, CDR2 YFSETQ. As DNA, the CDR3 is TGCGCCAGCAGCGGAGGGGGAGGGCCTTTCGATACGCAGTATTTT. It is translated as CASSGGGGPFDTQYF.

The chain uses TRBV6-1 and TRBJ2-1, with unresolved D. V lost 5 bases to trimming and J lost 10 bases, with 9 bases between them. In germline, CDR1 is MNHNS, CDR2 SASEGT. The CDR3 length is 11 residues. The DNA of the CDR3 is TGTGCCAGCAGTCGCATCTACGAGCAGTTCTTC. Residues: CASSRIYEQFF.

This clonotype has ten or more counts. V is TRBV6-5 and J is TRBJ1-6; no firm D call. CDR3 size: 15 residues. The V gene lost 0 bases and the J gene lost 7 bases, with 10 bases spanning the gap. Germline V gene data show CDR1 as MNHEY and CDR2 as SVGAGI. The CDR3 DNA reads as TGTGCCAGCAGTTACTCGTCCTTCGGAAATTCACCCCTCCACTTT. Translated: CASSYSSFGNSPLHF.

Of note for this clonotype: An end of the junction does not agree with germline; a read error may underlie this. This chain links TRBV6-5 with TRBJ2-1; D unresolved. The CDR3 spans 15 residues. Germline V lookup: CDR1 MNHEY, CDR2 SVGAGI. CDR3 nucleotides: TGTGCCAGCAGTTATTACCAGACTGGCCCAGATACCCAGTTTTTC. Amino acids: CASSYYQTGPDTQFF.

A note on this clonotype: The conserved closing phenylalanine or tryptophan is absent in this CDR3, likely reflecting a read error. The limits of the CDR3 on the DNA are not certain, so only TCRdb's listed CDR3 is given. V and J are TRBV25-1 and TRBJ2-6. The germline V gene has CDR1 MGHDK and CDR2 SYGVNS. The CDR3 has 13 amino acids, counting both end residues. Here the CDR3 reads CASRGDGANVLNV.

The chain links TRBV4-1 to TRBJ1-5; D may be TRBD1 (6 bases). CDR1 and CDR2 from the germline V gene are MGHRA and YSYEKL. The CDR3 runs to 15 residues. Trimming left V 0 bases short and J 6 bases short, with 12 bases between. CDR3 residues: CASSQDRTGFQPQHF. CDR3 bases: TGCGCCAGCAGCCAAGATAGAACAGGGTTTCAGCCCCAGCATTTT.

The chain uses TRBV7-2 and TRBJ2-1; 12 bases are shared with TRBD2. The CDR3 has 19 residues. Germline V CDR1 and CDR2: SGHTA, FQGNSA. With V trimmed by 3 bases and J by 9 bases, 18 bases remained unmatched. The CDR3 region is CASSLMTSGGGVRLGEQFF. The CDR3 DNA sequence: TGTGCCAGCAGCTTGATGACTAGCGGGGGAGGGGTACGGCTGGGTGAGCAGTTCTTC.